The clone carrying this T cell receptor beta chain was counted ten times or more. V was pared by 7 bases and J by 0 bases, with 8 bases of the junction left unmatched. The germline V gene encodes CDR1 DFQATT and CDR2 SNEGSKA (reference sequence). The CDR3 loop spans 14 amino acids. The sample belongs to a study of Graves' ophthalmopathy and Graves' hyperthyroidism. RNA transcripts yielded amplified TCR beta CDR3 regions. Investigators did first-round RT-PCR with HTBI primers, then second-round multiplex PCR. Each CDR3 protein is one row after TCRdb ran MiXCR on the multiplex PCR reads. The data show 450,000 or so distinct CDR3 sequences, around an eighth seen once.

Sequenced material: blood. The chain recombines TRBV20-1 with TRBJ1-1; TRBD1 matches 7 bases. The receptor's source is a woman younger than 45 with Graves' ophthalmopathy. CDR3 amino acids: CSVVHRGLNTEAFF. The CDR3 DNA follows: TGCAGTGTTGTCCACAGGGGATTGAACACTGAAGCTTTCTTT.